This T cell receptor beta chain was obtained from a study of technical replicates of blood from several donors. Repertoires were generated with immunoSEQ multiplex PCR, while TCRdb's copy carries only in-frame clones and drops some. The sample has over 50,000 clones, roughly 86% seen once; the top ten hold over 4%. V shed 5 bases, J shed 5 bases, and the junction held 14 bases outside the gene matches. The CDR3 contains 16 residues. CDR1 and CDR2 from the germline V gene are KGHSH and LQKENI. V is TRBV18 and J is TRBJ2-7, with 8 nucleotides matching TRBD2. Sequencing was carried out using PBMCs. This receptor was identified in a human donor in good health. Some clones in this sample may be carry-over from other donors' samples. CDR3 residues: CASSTVVGLAGHEQYF. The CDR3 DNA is TGTGCCAGCTCAACCGTCGTGGGGCTAGCGGGCCACGAGCAGTACTTC.